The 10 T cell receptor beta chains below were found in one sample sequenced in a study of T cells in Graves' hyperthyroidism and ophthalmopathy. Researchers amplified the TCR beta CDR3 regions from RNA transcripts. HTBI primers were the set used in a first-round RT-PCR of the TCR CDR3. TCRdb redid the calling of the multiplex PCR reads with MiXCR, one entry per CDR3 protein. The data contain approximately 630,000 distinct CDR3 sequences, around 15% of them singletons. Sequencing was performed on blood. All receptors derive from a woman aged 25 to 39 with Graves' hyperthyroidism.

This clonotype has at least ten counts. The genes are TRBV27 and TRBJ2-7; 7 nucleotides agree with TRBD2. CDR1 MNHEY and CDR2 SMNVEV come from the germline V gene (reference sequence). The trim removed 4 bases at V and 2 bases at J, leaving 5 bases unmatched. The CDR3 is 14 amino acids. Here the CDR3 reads CASSSGTNAYEQYF. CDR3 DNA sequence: TGTGCCAGCAGTTCCGGGACTAATGCCTACGAGCAGTACTTC.

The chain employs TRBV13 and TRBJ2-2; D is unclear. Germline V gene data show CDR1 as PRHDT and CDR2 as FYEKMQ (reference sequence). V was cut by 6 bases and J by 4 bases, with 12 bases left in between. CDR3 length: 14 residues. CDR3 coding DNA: TGTGCCAGCAGTTCACCCCCGACCACCGGGGAGCTGTTTTTT. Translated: CASSSPPTTGELFF.

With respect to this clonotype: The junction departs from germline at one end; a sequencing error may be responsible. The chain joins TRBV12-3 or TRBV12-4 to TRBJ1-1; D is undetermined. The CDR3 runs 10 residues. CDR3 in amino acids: CASGFPRAFF. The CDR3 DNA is TGTGCCAGCGGTTTCCCCCGGGCTTTCTTT.

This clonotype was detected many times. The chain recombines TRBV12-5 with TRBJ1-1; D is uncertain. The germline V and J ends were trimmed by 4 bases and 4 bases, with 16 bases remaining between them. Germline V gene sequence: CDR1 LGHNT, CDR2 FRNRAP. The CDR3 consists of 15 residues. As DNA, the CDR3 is TGTGCTAGTGGTTCCACACGGATTGAGGGCACTGAAGCTTTCTTT. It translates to CASGSTRIEGTEAFF.

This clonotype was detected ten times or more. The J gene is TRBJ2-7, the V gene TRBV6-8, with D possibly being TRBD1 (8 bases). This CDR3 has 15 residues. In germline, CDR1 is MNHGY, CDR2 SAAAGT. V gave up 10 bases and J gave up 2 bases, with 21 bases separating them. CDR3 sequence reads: CANRGGPGLAYEQYF. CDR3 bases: TGTGCCAACAGGGGGGGGCCAGGACTAGCCTACGAGCAGTACTTC.

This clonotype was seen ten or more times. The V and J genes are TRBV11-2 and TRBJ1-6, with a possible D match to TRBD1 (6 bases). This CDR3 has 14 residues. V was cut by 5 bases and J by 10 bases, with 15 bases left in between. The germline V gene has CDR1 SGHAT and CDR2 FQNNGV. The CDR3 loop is CASSATRGHSPLHF. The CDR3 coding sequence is TGTGCCAGCAGCGCCACCCGGGGGCACTCACCCCTCCACTTT.

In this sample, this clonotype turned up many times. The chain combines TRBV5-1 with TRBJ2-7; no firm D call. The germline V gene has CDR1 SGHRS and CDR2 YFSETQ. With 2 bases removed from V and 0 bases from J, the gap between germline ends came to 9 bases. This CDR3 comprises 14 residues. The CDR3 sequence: CASSFDMSSYEQYF. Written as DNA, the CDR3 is TGCGCCAGCAGCTTTGACATGAGCTCCTACGAGCAGTACTTC.

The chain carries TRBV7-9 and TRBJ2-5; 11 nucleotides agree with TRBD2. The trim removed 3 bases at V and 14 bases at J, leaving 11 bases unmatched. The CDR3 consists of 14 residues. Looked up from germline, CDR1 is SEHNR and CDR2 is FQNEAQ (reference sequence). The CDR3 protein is CASSFLLAGVYPYF. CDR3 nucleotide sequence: TGTGCCAGCAGCTTTTTACTAGCGGGAGTTTACCCCTACTTC.

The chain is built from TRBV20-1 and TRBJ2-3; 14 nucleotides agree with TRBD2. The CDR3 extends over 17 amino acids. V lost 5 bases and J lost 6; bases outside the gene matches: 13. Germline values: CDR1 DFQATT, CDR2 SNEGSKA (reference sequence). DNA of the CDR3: TGCAGTGCTGCCGGGACTAGCGGGAGTGCGGGCGCCGATACGCAGTATTTT. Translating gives CSAAGTSGSAGADTQYF.

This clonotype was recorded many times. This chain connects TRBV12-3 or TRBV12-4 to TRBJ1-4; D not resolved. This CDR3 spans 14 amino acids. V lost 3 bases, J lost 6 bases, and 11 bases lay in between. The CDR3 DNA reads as TGTGCCAGCAGTTTTCGGAGAACCCATGAAAAACTGTTTTTT. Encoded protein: CASSFRRTHEKLFF.